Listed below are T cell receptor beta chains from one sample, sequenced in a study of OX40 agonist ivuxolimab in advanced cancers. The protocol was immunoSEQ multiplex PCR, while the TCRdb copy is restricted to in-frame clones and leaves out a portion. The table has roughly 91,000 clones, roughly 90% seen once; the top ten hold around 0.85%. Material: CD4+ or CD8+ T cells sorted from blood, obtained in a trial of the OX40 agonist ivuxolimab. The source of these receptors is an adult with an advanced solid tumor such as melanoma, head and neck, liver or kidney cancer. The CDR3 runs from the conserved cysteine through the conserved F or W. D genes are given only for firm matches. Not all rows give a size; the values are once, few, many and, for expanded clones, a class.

CASSPTTYEQYF	TGTGCCAGCAGCCCGACCACCTACGAGCAGTACTTC	TRBV7-2	TRBJ2-7	.	.
CASRGWGDVYGYTF	TGTGCCAGCAGGGGTTGGGGCGACGTCTATGGCTACACCTTC	TRBV5-5	TRBJ1-2	.	.
CASSSGTSGIYEQFF	TGTGCCAGCAGCTCCGGGACTAGCGGTATATATGAGCAGTTCTTC	TRBV5-4	TRBJ2-1	TRBD2	.
CASSKTGRVYEQYF	TGTGCCAGCAGCAAGACAGGGAGAGTCTACGAGCAGTACTTC	TRBV7-8	TRBJ2-7	TRBD1	once
CASSLMGALSNEQFF	TGCGCCAGCAGCTTGATGGGGGCCCTAAGTAATGAGCAGTTCTTC	TRBV5-1	TRBJ2-1	.	.
CASSVGAGSGETQYF	TGTGCCAGCAGCGTAGGAGCAGGGAGTGGAGAGACCCAGTACTTC	TRBV9	TRBJ2-5	.	.
CASSLVSVNYGYTF	TGTGCCAGCAGCTTGGTCTCAGTGAACTATGGCTACACCTTC	TRBV5-6	TRBJ1-2	.	.
CASSKEGECGETQYF	TGTGCCAGCAGCAAAGAAGGCGAATGCGGAGAGACCCAGTACTTC	TRBV21-1	TRBJ2-5	.	.
CASRSEGAREKLFF	TGTGCCAGTAGATCCGAGGGGGCTCGGGAAAAACTGTTTTTT	TRBV19	TRBJ1-4	TRBD1	.
CASRQGDSNQPQHF	TGTGCCAGCAGACAGGGGGATAGCAATCAGCCCCAGCATTTT	TRBV28	TRBJ1-5	TRBD1	.
CASSIDPLNIQYF	TGTGCCAGTAGTATAGATCCGCTAAACATTCAGTACTTC	TRBV19	TRBJ2-4	.	.
CASSFGADRAYEQYF	TGTGCCAGCAGCTTTGGGGCGGACAGGGCCTACGAGCAGTACTTC	TRBV7-9	TRBJ2-7	TRBD1	.
CASSPRLLAGAEQYF	TGTGCCAGCAGCCCAAGGCTTCTAGCGGGGGCGGAGCAGTACTTC	TRBV7-2	TRBJ2-7	TRBD2	.
CASSLTANYGYTF	TGTGCCAGCAGTCTTACAGCTAACTATGGCTACACCTTC	TRBV25-1	TRBJ1-2	.	.
CASSQGSSGANVLTF	TGTGCCAGCAGTCAGGGGAGCTCTGGGGCCAACGTCCTGACTTTC	TRBV6-4	TRBJ2-6	.	.
CASRRTGTNTGELFF	TGTGCCAGTAGGAGGACAGGGACCAACACCGGGGAGCTGTTTTTT	TRBV19	TRBJ2-2	TRBD1	once
CASSLGLAGGNFNEQFF	TGTGCCAGCAGCTTAGGACTAGCGGGGGGTAACTTCAATGAGCAGTTCTTC	TRBV5-6	TRBJ2-1	TRBD2	once
CASSLDRVNQPQHF	TGTGCCAGCAGCCTGGACAGGGTCAATCAGCCCCAGCATTTT	TRBV7-9	TRBJ1-5	TRBD1	.
CASSPTENTEAFF	TGTGCCAGCAGCCCGACAGAGAACACTGAAGCTTTCTTT	TRBV6-5	TRBJ1-1	.	.
CSVPDRVETQYF	TGCAGCGTTCCCGACAGGGTGGAGACCCAGTACTTC	TRBV29-1	TRBJ2-5	TRBD1	once
CASSYSKGADTDTQYF	TGTGCCAGCAGTTACTCGAAAGGGGCCGACACAGATACGCAGTATTTT	TRBV6-5	TRBJ2-3	.	.
CASSFLQGNIQYF	TGTGCCAGCAGTTTCCTCCAGGGGAACATTCAGTACTTC	TRBV27	TRBJ2-4	.	.
CASSPGHPSLYEQYF	TGTGCCAGCAGTCCGGGACATCCGAGTCTCTACGAGCAGTACTTC	TRBV6-5	TRBJ2-7	.	once
CASSLGLASYNEQFF	TGCGCCAGCAGCTTGGGACTAGCGTCCTACAATGAGCAGTTCTTC	TRBV5-1	TRBJ2-1	TRBD2	.
CASSSLNQPQHF	TGTGCCAGCAGTTCTCTTAATCAGCCCCAGCATTTT	TRBV28	TRBJ1-5	.	few
CASGAPGELFF	TGTGCCAGTGGGGCCCCCGGGGAGCTGTTTTTT	TRBV9	TRBJ2-2	.	.
CASRDRGYVDQPQHF	TGTGCCAGCAGGGACAGGGGGTACGTCGATCAGCCCCAGCATTTT	TRBV6-1	TRBJ1-5	TRBD1	.
CASSSGTVTYEQYF	TGTGCCAGCAGCTCCGGGACAGTGACCTACGAGCAGTACTTC	TRBV7-2	TRBJ2-7	TRBD1	once
CASSEATVGYTF	TGTGCCAGCAGTGAAGCGACAGTGGGGTACACCTTC	TRBV6-1	TRBJ1-2	.	.
CAIRGTGQTGELFF	TGTGCCATCAGGGGAACTGGGCAAACCGGGGAGCTGTTTTTT	TRBV10-3	TRBJ2-2	.	.
CASRTSGTGPYEQYF	TGTGCCAGCAGGACCTCCGGGACAGGGCCCTACGAGCAGTACTTC	TRBV6-1	TRBJ2-7	TRBD1	.
CASSQGSGGTDTQYF	TGTGCCAGCAGCCAAGGGAGTGGGGGCACAGATACGCAGTATTTT	TRBV7-3	TRBJ2-3	.	.
CASSPDFRTEAFF	TGTGCCAGCAGCCCCGACTTCCGGACTGAAGCTTTCTTT	TRBV7-9	TRBJ1-1	.	.
CASSLAIYRGEFSYEQYF	TGTGCCAGCAGCTTAGCTATCTACAGGGGGGAATTCTCCTACGAGCAGTACTTC	TRBV7-9	TRBJ2-7	TRBD1	once
CASSLGGQGRGPQHF	TGTGCCAGCAGCTTAGGAGGGCAGGGCAGGGGGCCCCAGCATTTT	TRBV7-9	TRBJ1-5	.	.
CASSLTGGRNTGELFF	TGTGCCAGCAGCTTAACAGGGGGCCGGAACACCGGGGAGCTGTTTTTT	TRBV11-2	TRBJ2-2	TRBD1	.
CASSLSRLAGGPGANVLTF	TGTGCCAGCAGCCTCTCCAGACTAGCGGGGGGGCCTGGGGCCAACGTCCTGACTTTC	TRBV11-2	TRBJ2-6	TRBD2	.
CASSRQGLETQYF	TGCGCCAGCAGCCGACAGGGCCTGGAGACCCAGTACTTC	TRBV4-3	TRBJ2-5	TRBD1	.
CASSLLTGDSNTGELFF	TGTGCCAGCAGCCTTTTGACAGGGGACTCGAACACCGGGGAGCTGTTTTTT	TRBV14	TRBJ2-2	TRBD1	once
CASSLGSRLNEQYF	TGCGCCAGCAGCTTGGGGTCCCGACTCAACGAGCAGTACTTC	TRBV5-1	TRBJ2-7	.	.
CASLHPGPQNTEAFF	TGTGCCTCACTTCACCCAGGACCTCAGAACACTGAAGCTTTCTTT	TRBV30	TRBJ1-1	.	once
CASSPARQETQYF	TGTGCCAGCTCACCGGCCAGACAAGAGACCCAGTACTTC	TRBV18	TRBJ2-5	.	.
CASSVTSGGTEQFF	TGCGCCAGCAGTGTTACTAGCGGGGGGACTGAGCAGTTCTTC	TRBV10-1	TRBJ2-1	TRBD2	.
CASSEERGAGDTQYF	TGTGCCAGCAGTGAAGAACGGGGGGCGGGAGATACGCAGTATTTT	TRBV2	TRBJ2-3	.	medium-sized
CASSVAPGDGYTF	TGTGCCAGCAGCGTAGCACCAGGGGATGGCTACACCTTC	TRBV9	TRBJ1-2	.	.
CASSGRDTHSGANVLTF	TGTGCCAGCAGTGGCCGGGACACCCACTCTGGGGCCAACGTCCTGACTTTC	TRBV28	TRBJ2-6	.	.
CASSLVGGLGEKLFF	TGTGCCAGCAGCTTAGTTGGAGGGTTGGGTGAAAAACTGTTTTTT	TRBV7-2	TRBJ1-4	.	.
CASSLVAMNTEAFF	TGTGCCAGCAGCTTAGTAGCCATGAACACTGAAGCTTTCTTT	TRBV11-3	TRBJ1-1	.	few